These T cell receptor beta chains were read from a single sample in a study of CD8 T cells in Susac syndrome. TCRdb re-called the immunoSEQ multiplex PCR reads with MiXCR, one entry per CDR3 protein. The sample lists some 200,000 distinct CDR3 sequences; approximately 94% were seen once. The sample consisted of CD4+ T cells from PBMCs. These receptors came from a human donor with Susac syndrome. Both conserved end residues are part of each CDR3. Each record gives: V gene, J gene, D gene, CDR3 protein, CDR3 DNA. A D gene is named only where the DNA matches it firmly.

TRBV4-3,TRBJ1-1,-,CASSQGLEGSVQIGTEAFF,TGCGCCAGCAGCCAAGGTCTGGAGGGGTCTGTCCAAATCGGCACTGAAGCTTTCTTT
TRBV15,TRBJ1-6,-,CATSRSGGSDSPLHF,TGTGCCACCAGCAGATCTGGGGGTAGCGATTCACCCCTCCACTTT
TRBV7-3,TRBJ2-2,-,CASSPNPPSRSGANTGELFF,TGTGCCAGCAGCCCCAACCCTCCTTCCCGTTCGGGGGCGAACACCGGGGAGCTGTTTTTT
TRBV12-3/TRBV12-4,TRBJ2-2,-,CATSASIFRGELFF,TGTGCCACGTCTGCGTCTATCTTCCGCGGGGAGCTGTTTTTT
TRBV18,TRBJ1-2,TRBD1,CASSPSGTDYGYTF,TGTGCCAGCTCACCGTCCGGGACAGACTATGGCTACACCTTC
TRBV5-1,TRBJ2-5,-,CASSLTLETQYF,TGCGCCAGCAGCTTGACCCTAGAGACCCAGTACTTC
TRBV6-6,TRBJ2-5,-,CASSHVRVQYF,TGTGCCAGCAGCCACGTCCGAGTTCAGTACTTC
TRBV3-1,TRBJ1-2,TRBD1,CASRDRVWGYGYTF,TGTGCCAGCAGGGACAGGGTCTGGGGCTATGGCTACACCTTC
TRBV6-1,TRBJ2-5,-,CASSESRKTQYF,TGTGCCAGCAGTGAATCCCGGAAGACCCAGTACTTC
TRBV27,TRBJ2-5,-,CASSLGSRQTQYF,TGTGCCAGCAGTTTAGGGAGTAGGCAGACCCAGTACTTC
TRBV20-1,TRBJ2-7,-,CSADARGTYEQYF,TGCAGTGCTGACGCAAGGGGTACCTACGAGCAGTACTTC
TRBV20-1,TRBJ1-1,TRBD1,CSAGQPTGITEAFF,TGCAGTGCGGGACAGCCGACGGGGATTACTGAAGCTTTCTTT
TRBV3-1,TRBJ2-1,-,CASRGLRYNEQFF,TGTGCCAGCAGGGGACTCCGGTACAATGAGCAGTTCTTC
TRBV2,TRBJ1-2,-,CASSEALAGRYYGYTF,TGTGCCAGCAGTGAAGCCCTGGCGGGACGGTACTATGGCTACACCTTC